The 19 T cell receptor beta chains given below trace back to one sample, sequenced in a study of blood T cell repertoires in COVID-19. This table comes from immunoSEQ multiplex PCR, and its TCRdb copy is limited to in-frame clones, with some not included. The sample comprises some 160,000 clones, around four fifths of which are singletons, and around 8.4% rests with the top ten. Sequencing used peripheral blood. The receptors originated from a woman older than 75 with COVID-19, enrolled during active disease.

The chain has TRBV5-5 and TRBJ2-6; TRBD1 agrees at 7 bases. Germline V lookup: CDR1 SGHKS, CDR2 YYEKEE (reference sequence). Trimming cost V 4 bases and J 0 bases; bases outside gene matches: 10. This CDR3 has 18 amino acids. CDR3 nucleotides: TGTGCCAGCAGCATAACCGGGACAGTGAACTCTGGGGCCAACGTCCTGACTTTC. Its translation is CASSITGTVNSGANVLTF.

V is TRBV29-1 and J is TRBJ2-1, with 7 bases matching TRBD2. CDR1 and CDR2 (germline): SQVTM, ANQGSEA. The CDR3 consists of 14 residues. The V gene end was trimmed by 2 bases and the J gene end by 6 bases; junction bases not matched to a gene: 7. The CDR3 here is CSVELAGVINEQFF. The CDR3, as DNA: TGCAGCGTTGAATTGGCGGGAGTAATCAATGAGCAGTTCTTC.

Only a few counts were recorded for this clone. The genes are TRBV6-1 and TRBJ1-1, with a tentative D call TRBD1 (5 bases). This CDR3 has 14 amino acids. Between the trimmed V and J ends, which lost 3 bases and 1 base, there was a span of 9 bases. Germline CDR1 and CDR2: MNHNS and SASEGT. The CDR3 spells CASSEWGGNTEAFF. CDR3 in DNA: TGTGCCAGCAGTGAGTGGGGCGGGAACACTGAAGCTTTCTTT.

The V call is TRBV11-2, the J call TRBJ2-3; possibly TRBD2 for D (6 bases). CDR1 and CDR2 (germline): SGHAT, FQNNGV. Trimming pared 4 bases from V and 2 bases from J, leaving 10 bases between. This CDR3 has 14 residues. This chain's CDR3 is CASSWAGYTDTQYF. The CDR3 nucleotides read TGTGCCAGCAGCTGGGCGGGGTACACAGATACGCAGTATTTT.

This clone has only one observation. The CDR3 loop is CASSSSTGTQETQYF. The CDR3 DNA reads as TGTGCCAGCAGTTCCAGTACAGGAACCCAAGAGACCCAGTACTTC. V gene TRBV28 combines with J gene TRBJ2-5; D possibly corresponds to TRBD1 (5 bases). Germline V gene lookup returns CDR1 MDHEN and CDR2 SYDVKM. CDR3 length: 15 residues. V shed 4 bases and J shed 1 base, with 13 bases lying between them.

This clone appeared a single time. This chain joins TRBV5-1 and TRBJ1-4; no firm D call. V lost 0 bases and J 8 bases, leaving 14 bases between the germline ends. The CDR3 is made up of 15 amino acids. Germline V gene lookup returns CDR1 SGHRS and CDR2 YFSETQ. The DNA of the CDR3 is TGCGCCAGCAGCTTGGATAGTCCAGCGAGGGAAAAACTGTTTTTT. Translation: CASSLDSPAREKLFF.

The sample holds one count of this clone. The chain has TRBV5-4 and TRBJ2-5, with TRBD2 matching 13 bases. Germline CDR1 SGHNT, CDR2 YYREEE (reference sequence). The CDR3 is 17 residues long. V dropped 4 bases and J dropped 5; count of bases not matched to a gene: 11. The CDR3 nucleotides are TGTGCCAGCAGCCAAGGGACTAGCGGGATAAGTAGGGAGACCCAGTACTTC. Translated: CASSQGTSGISRETQYF.

J is TRBJ2-1 and V is TRBV6-5; possibly TRBD2 for D (5 bases). The CDR3 is 14 amino acids. V was trimmed by 6 bases and J by 9 bases, leaving 18 bases between them. Germline lookup yields CDR1 MNHEY and CDR2 SVGAGI. CDR3 sequence reads: CASRTGISAAEQFF. The CDR3 DNA is TGTGCCAGCAGAACGGGAATATCAGCTGCTGAGCAGTTCTTC.

The chain is built from TRBV5-1 and TRBJ2-1, with 9 nucleotides matching TRBD1. Germline assignment: CDR1 SGHRS and CDR2 YFSETQ. The CDR3 has 15 residues. Unmatched junction bases numbered 4, after V lost 0 bases and J lost 6 bases. The CDR3 DNA is TGCGCCAGCAGCTTGGGGGACAGGGATAGCAATGAGCAGTTCTTC. It yields the protein CASSLGDRDSNEQFF.

V is TRBV3-1 (or the pseudogene TRBV3-2) and J is TRBJ1-2; a possible D gene is TRBD1 (6 bases). The CDR3 is 13 amino acids. Per the germline V gene, CDR1 is LGHDT and CDR2 is YNNKEL (reference sequence). Trimming took off 4 bases at V and 5 bases at J, with 11 bases between the two ends. CDR3 loop: CASSPGGLYGYTF. The CDR3 DNA reads TGTGCCAGCAGCCCCGGGGGGCTGTATGGCTACACCTTC.

This chain joins TRBV5-1 and TRBJ2-3; TRBD1 might be the D (6 bases). Deletions cut 1 base from V and 6 bases from J, with 15 bases between. Germline CDR1 reads SGHRS; CDR2 reads YFSETQ. CDR3 length: 15 residues. The CDR3 here is CASSLSTGRRDTQYF. DNA of the CDR3: TGCGCCAGCAGCTTGAGCACAGGGCGGCGGGATACGCAGTATTTT.

In this sample, this clone turned up once. The CDR3 region has the DNA TGTGCCAGTAGTACGCCCCGGGGGGAACATCAGCCCCAGCATTTT. Amino acids: CASSTPRGEHQPQHF. This chain connects TRBV19 to TRBJ1-5; D is perhaps TRBD1 (5 bases). V lost 4 bases, J lost 5 bases, and 15 bases lay in between. Germline CDR1 LNHDA, CDR2 SQIVND (reference sequence). CDR3 length equals 15 residues.

J is TRBJ2-1 and V is TRBV3-1 (or the pseudogene TRBV3-2), with 11 bases fitting TRBD2. CDR3 length: 15 residues. Germline loops: CDR1 LGHDT, CDR2 YNNKEL (reference sequence). Germline trimming cut 4 bases from V and 5 bases from J; bases unmatched to any gene: 4. CDR3 sequence reads: CASSRLAGGHNEQFF. The CDR3 region has the DNA TGTGCCAGCAGCCGTTTAGCGGGGGGGCACAATGAGCAGTTCTTC.

The rearrangement joins TRBV18 to TRBJ1-5, with no clear D. Between the trimmed V and J ends, which lost 4 bases and 6 bases, there was a span of 13 bases. The CDR3 is made up of 14 amino acids. Germline V gene sequence: CDR1 KGHSH, CDR2 LQKENI. CDR3 sequence (DNA): TGTGCCAGCTCACAACTAGGAACGGGTCAGCCCCAGCATTTT. It codes for CASSQLGTGQPQHF.

DNA for the CDR3: TGTGCCAGCAGCCCACGGGGGGGGGATCAGCCCCAGCATTTT. It specifies CASSPRGGDQPQHF. The chain recombines TRBV5-6 with TRBJ1-5, with D tentatively TRBD1 (5 bases). Germline CDR1 is SGHDT and CDR2 is YYEEEE. The V end was cut by 4 bases, the J end by 5 bases, with 13 bases between. This CDR3 is built from 14 residues. Filled out from reference TRBV5-6 and TRBJ1-5, the complete variable domain reads DAGVTQSPTHLIKTRGQQVTLRCSPKSGHDTVSWYQQALGQGPQFIFQYYEEEERQRGNFPDRFSGHQFPNYSSELNVNALLLGDSALYLCASSPRGGDQPQHFGDGTRLSIL.

The chain is built from TRBV3-1 (or the pseudogene TRBV3-2) and TRBJ1-4; tentatively, D is TRBD1 (5 bases). With 2 bases removed from V and 8 bases from J, the gap between germline ends came to 18 bases. Germline V gives CDR1 LGHDT, CDR2 YNNKEL (reference sequence). The CDR3 spans 16 residues. The CDR3 loop reads CASSQSSRQPEEKLFF. CDR3 DNA: TGTGCCAGCAGCCAAAGTTCCAGACAGCCGGAAGAAAAACTGTTTTTT.

This clone was picked up one time. V gene TRBV24-1 combines with J gene TRBJ2-1; TRBD2 aligns across 7 bases. The CDR3 extends over 15 amino acids. Germline V lookup: CDR1 KGHDR, CDR2 SFDVKD. V trimming: 3 bases; J trimming: 1 base; junction bases outside the gene matches: 2. The CDR3 DNA sequence: TGTGCCACCAGTGATCCAGCGGGATCCTACAATGAGCAGTTCTTC. Translated, it gives CATSDPAGSYNEQFF.

V is TRBV19 and J is TRBJ1-2, with 10 bases that match TRBD1. Germline assignment: CDR1 LNHDA and CDR2 SQIVND (reference sequence). Losses at the gene ends were 6 bases for V and 4 bases for J; bases not matched to a gene: 11. This CDR3 has 16 residues. The DNA of the CDR3 is TGTGCCAGTAGCGGAGTTTGGGACAGGGGCCCCTATGGCTACACCTTC. It encodes CASSGVWDRGPYGYTF. The whole variable domain, filled in from reference TRBV19 and TRBJ1-2, reads DGGITQSPKYLFRKEGQNVTLSCEQNLNHDAMYWYRQDPGQGLRLIYYSQIVNDFQKGDIAEGYSVSREKKESFPLTVTSAQKNPTAFYLCASSGVWDRGPYGYTFGSGTRLTVV.

This chain joins TRBV5-6 and TRBJ2-7; 8 positions agree with TRBD1. The length of the CDR3 is 15 residues. Germline trimming cut 4 bases from V and 5 bases from J; bases unmatched to any gene: 11. CDR1 SGHDT and CDR2 YYEEEE come from the germline V gene. This chain's CDR3 is CASSPGQGIVNEQYF. In DNA form, the CDR3 reads TGTGCCAGCAGCCCCGGACAGGGTATCGTGAACGAGCAGTACTTC.